A single T cell receptor (beta chain) is shown here with its context. It has no known antigen specificity. Base qualities are not at hand, and no much larger clone is one base apart. The CDR3 starts with the cysteine, ends with the phenylalanine, and has 15 residues. The retained sequence is limited to the CDR3, 45 bases, with the frame set at the first base. The trim is 5 bases for V and 0 bases for J, with a gap of 10 bases between the germline ends. For CDR1 and CDR2, the germline V gene (reference sequence) lists LNHDA and SQIVND. One collaborating source in Seattle enrolled patients during active infection and followed them longitudinally through the course of disease. Whole blood was collected in K2EDTA tubes by collaborating institutions according to the institutions' own protocols. For TCRbeta analysis, collaborators shipped samples as frozen whole blood, isolated PBMCs, or DNA extracted from either of those sample types.

The immunoSEQ Assay, a bias-controlled multiplex PCR, was used to amplify TCRbeta CDR3 regions from genomic DNA. Processing in the source paper ran as follows. Nucleated cell counts per sample were estimated from amplification of reference gene primers within the assay. To quantify the absolute abundance of each unique TCRbeta CDR3 rearrangement, sequence reads were collapsed and filtered. Productive Simpson clonality was computed per sample as the square root of Simpson's diversity index over productive rearrangements. TCRdb re-hosts the immuneACCESS table, in-frame sequences only. Its copies lack some clones; in the studies checked, an unresolved V gene accounts for under half of them, and the cause for the rest is not known. V and J calls and clone size are those listed in that table; D and trimming were worked out from the DNA. For this sample the table gives under 400,000 clones, of which more than 70% were detected only once. Of the sample, just under 4% falls within the top ten clones.

This entry belongs to a study of blood T cell repertoires in COVID-19 (dated by TCRdb to 2018 to 2020). Background on the whole study: Samples covering the acute and convalescent phases of COVID-19 were provided by collaborators in the United States, Italy and Spain. The samples were drawn from the first 160 participants of the ongoing ImmuneRACE study and from 950 to 1,500 subjects provided by 6 global collaborators. Subjects who had been exposed to COVID-19, were actively infected with it, or had recovered from it provided the deeply sampled blood TCRbeta repertoires that made up the dataset. Where HLA class I and class II types were available, the types were taken from metadata supplied by the sample provider, not from assay-based typing. The prospective study material was composed of cDNA or gDNA derived from T cells, B-cell-depleted T cells, or PBMCs. The repertoires were released in a freely available public database intended as a resource for research on the immune response to SARS-CoV-2. Sample metadata almost always included a de-identified subject ID, COVID-19 status, age in years and sex. Here is what the overall study found, with its caveats: The quantity of clinical and demographic metadata differed by source and by participant and was supplied without curation.

The sequence came from a woman aged 55-70 years with COVID-19, enrolled during active disease. This chain is built from TRBV19 and TRBJ1-4; the D region possibly corresponds to TRBD1 (5 bases align). The sample comprised peripheral blood. The DNA reads as follows: TGTGCCAGTAGTCGGACATCCGCAACTAATGAAAAACTGTTTTTT. It is translated as CASSRTSATNEKLFF.